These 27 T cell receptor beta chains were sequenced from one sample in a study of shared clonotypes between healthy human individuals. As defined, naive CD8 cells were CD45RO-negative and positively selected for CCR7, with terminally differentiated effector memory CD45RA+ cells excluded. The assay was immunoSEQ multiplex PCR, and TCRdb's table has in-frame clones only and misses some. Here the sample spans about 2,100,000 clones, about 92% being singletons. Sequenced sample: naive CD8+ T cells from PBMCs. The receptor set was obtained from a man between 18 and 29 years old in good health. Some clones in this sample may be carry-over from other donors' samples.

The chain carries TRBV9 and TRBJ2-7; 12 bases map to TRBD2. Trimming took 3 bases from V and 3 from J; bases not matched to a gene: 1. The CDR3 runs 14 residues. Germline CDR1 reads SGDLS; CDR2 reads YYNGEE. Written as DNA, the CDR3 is TGTGCCAGCAGCGCTAGCGGGAGGGACTACGAGCAGTACTTC. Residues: CASSASGRDYEQYF. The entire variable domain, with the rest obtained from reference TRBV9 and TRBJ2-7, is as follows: DSGVTQTPKHLITATGQRVTLRCSPRSGDLSVYWYQQSLDQGLQFLIQYYNGEERAKGNILERFSAQQFPDLHSELNLSSLELGDSALYFCASSASGRDYEQYFGPGTRLTVT.

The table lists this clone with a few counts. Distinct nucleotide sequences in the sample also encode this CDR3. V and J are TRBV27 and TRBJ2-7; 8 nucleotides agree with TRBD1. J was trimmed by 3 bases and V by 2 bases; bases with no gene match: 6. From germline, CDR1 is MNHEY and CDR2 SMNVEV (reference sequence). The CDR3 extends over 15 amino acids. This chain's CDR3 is CASSLRTGGGYEQYF. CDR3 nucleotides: TGTGCCAGCAGTTTAAGAACAGGGGGAGGCTACGAGCAGTACTTC.

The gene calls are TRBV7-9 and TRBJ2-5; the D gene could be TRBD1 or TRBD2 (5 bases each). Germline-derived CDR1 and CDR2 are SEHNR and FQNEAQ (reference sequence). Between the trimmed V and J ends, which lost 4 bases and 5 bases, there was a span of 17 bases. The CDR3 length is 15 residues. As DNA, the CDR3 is TGTGCCAGCAGCTCCCGGGGCCCAGGGAGCGAGACCCAGTACTTC. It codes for CASSSRGPGSETQYF.

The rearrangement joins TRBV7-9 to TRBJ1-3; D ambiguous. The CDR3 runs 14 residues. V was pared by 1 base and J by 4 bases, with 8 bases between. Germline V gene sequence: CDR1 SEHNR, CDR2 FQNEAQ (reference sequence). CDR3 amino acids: CASSLVGRGNTIYF. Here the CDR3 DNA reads TGTGCCAGCAGCTTAGTGGGCAGAGGAAACACCATATATTTT.

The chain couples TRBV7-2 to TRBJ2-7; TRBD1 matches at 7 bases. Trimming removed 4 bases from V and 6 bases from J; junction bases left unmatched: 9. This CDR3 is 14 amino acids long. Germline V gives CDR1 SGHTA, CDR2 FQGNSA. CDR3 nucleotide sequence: TGTGCCAGCAGCTGGACCACAGGGGCGCCCGAGCAGTACTTC. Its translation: CASSWTTGAPEQYF.

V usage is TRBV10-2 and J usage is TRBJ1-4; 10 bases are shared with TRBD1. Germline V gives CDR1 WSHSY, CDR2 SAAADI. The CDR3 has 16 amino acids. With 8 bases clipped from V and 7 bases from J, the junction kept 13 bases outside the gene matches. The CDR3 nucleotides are TGCGCCAGCCTTGACAGGGGGCATTTAGCGGGTGAAAAACTGTTTTTT. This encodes CASLDRGHLAGEKLFF.

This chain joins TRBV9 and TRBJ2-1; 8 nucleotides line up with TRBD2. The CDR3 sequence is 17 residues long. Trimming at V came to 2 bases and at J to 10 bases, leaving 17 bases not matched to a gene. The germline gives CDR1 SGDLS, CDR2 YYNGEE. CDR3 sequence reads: CASSVIASGWVSKEQFF. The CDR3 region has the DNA TGTGCCAGCAGCGTTATAGCTAGCGGGTGGGTCTCAAAGGAGCAGTTCTTC. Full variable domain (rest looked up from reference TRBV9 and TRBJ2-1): DSGVTQTPKHLITATGQRVTLRCSPRSGDLSVYWYQQSLDQGLQFLIQYYNGEERAKGNILERFSAQQFPDLHSELNLSSLELGDSALYFCASSVIASGWVSKEQFFGPGTRLTVL.

The CDR3 region has the DNA TGTGCCAGCAGACCTGGAAGGGCGGAGACCCAGTACTTC. Translating gives CASRPGRAETQYF. This chain links TRBV6-5 with TRBJ2-5; D not resolved. V lost 6 bases, J lost 5 bases, and 13 bases lay in between. The length of the CDR3 is 13 residues. Germline CDR1 and CDR2: MNHEY and SVGAGI.

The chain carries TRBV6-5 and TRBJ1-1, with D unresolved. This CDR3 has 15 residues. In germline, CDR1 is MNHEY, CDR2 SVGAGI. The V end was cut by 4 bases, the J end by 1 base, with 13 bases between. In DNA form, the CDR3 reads TGTGCCAGCAGTTCCTCAGAGGGTTCGAACACTGAAGCTTTCTTT. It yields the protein CASSSSEGSNTEAFF.

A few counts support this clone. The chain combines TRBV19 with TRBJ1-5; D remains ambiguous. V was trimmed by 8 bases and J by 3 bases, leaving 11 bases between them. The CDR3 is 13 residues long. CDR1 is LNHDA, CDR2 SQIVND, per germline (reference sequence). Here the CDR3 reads CASSFGYNQPQHF. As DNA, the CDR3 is TGTGCCAGTTCGTTTGGTTACAATCAGCCCCAGCATTTT.

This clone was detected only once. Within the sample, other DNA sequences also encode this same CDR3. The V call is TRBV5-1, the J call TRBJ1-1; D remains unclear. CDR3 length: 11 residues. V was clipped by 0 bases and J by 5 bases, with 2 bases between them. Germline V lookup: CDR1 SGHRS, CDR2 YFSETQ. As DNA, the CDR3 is TGCGCCAGCAGCTTGGAGACTGAAGCTTTCTTT. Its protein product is CASSLETEAFF.

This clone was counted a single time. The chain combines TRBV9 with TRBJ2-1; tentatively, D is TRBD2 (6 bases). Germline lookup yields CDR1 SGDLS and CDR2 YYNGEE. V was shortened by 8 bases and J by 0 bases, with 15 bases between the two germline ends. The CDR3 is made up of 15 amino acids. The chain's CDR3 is CASGERVASYNEQFF. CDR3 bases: TGTGCCAGTGGAGAGCGGGTAGCCTCCTACAATGAGCAGTTCTTC.

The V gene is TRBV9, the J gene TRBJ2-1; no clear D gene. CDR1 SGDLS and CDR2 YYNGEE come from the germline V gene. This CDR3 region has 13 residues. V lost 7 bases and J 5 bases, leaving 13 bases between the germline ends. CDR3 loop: CASRSGMDNEQFF. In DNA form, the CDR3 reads TGTGCCAGCCGCTCTGGAATGGACAATGAGCAGTTCTTC.

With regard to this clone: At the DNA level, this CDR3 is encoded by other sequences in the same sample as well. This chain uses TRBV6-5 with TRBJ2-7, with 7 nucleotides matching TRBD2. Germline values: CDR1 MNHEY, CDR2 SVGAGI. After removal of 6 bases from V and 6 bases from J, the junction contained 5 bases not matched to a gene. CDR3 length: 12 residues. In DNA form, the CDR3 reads TGTGCCAGCAGCCTCCGCGGGGGCGAGCAGTACTTC. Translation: CASSLRGGEQYF.

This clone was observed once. CDR3 in amino acids: CASSLTSGRRPGELFF. The CDR3 nucleotides read TGTGCCAGCAGTTTGACTAGCGGGAGGAGGCCCGGGGAGCTGTTTTTT. This chain uses TRBV27 with TRBJ2-2, with TRBD2 matching 13 bases. Germline V lookup: CDR1 MNHEY, CDR2 SMNVEV (reference sequence). This CDR3 spans 16 amino acids. Trimming at V came to 3 bases and at J to 6 bases, leaving 4 bases not matched to a gene.

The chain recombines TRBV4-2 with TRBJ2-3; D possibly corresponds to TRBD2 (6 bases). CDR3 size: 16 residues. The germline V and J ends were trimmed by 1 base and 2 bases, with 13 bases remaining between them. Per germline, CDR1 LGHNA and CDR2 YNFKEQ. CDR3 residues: CASSQVSAGFTDTQYF. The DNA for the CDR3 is TGTGCCAGCAGCCAAGTCTCAGCGGGCTTCACAGATACGCAGTATTTT.

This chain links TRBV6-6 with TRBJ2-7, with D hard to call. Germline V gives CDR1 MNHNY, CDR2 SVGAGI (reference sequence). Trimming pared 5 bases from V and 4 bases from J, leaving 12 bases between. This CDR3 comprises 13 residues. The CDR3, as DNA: TGTGCCAGCAGTCAATCCCGTTCTTACGAGCAGTACTTC. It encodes CASSQSRSYEQYF.

CDR3 in amino acids: CASSSRDYPTDTQYF. The CDR3 DNA follows: TGTGCCAGCAGTTCCCGGGACTATCCCACAGATACGCAGTATTTT. The chain carries TRBV28 and TRBJ2-3; TRBD2 matches at 7 bases. The CDR3 runs to 15 residues. Germline V gene data show CDR1 as MDHEN and CDR2 as SYDVKM. Trimming at V came to 4 bases and at J to 2 bases, leaving 6 bases not matched to a gene. The full variable domain, rest sourced from reference TRBV28 and TRBJ2-3, is DVKVTQSSRYLVKRTGEKVFLECVQDMDHENMFWYRQDPGLGLRLIYFSYDVKMKEKGDIPEGYSVSREKKERFSLILESASTNQTSMYLCASSSRDYPTDTQYFGPGTRLTVL.

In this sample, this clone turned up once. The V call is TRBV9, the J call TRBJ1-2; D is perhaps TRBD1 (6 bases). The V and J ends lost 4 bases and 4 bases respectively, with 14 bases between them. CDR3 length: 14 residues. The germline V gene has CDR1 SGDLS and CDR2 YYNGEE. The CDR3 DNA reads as TGTGCCAGCAGCTTAGGGACACCACCCTATGGCTACACCTTC. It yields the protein CASSLGTPPYGYTF.

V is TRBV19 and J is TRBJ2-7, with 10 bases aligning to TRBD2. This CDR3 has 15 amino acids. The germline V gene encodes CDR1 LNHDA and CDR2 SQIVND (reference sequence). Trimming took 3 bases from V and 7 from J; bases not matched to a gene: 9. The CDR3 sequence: CASSISLAGVWEQYF. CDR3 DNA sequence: TGTGCCAGTAGTATCTCGCTAGCGGGAGTATGGGAGCAGTACTTC.

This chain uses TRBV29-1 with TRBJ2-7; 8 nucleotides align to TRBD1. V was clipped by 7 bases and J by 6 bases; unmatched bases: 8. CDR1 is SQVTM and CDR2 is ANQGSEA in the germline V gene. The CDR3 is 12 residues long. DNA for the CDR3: TGCAGCGGCGGACAGGGTATGATCGAGCAGTACTTC. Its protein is CSGGQGMIEQYF.

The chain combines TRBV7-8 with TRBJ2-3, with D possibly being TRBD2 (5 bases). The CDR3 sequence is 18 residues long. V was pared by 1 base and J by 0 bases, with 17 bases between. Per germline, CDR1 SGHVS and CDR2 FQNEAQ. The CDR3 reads CASSLDHRDPSSTDTQYF. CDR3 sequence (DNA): TGTGCCAGCAGCTTAGATCATCGGGATCCCTCTAGCACAGATACGCAGTATTTT.

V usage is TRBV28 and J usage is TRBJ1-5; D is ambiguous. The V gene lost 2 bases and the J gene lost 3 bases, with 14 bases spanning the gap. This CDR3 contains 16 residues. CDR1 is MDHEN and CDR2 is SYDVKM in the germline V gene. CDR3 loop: CASSLEILQPNQPQHF. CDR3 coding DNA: TGTGCCAGCAGTTTAGAGATTCTCCAGCCCAATCAGCCCCAGCATTTT.

The CDR3 bases are TGTGCCAGCAGTTTAAGAGGGACTGTAGACGCTGAAGCTTTCTTT. This codes for CASSLRGTVDAEAFF. The chain couples TRBV27 to TRBJ1-1; possible D gene TRBD1, 5 bases. Germline-derived CDR1 and CDR2 are MNHEY and SMNVEV (reference sequence). Trimming shortened V by 2 bases and J by 6 bases, and 16 bases separated the two germline ends. CDR3 length equals 15 residues.

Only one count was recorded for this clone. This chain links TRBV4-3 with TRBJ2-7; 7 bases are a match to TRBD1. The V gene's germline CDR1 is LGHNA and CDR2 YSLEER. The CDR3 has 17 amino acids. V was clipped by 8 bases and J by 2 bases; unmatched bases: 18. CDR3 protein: CASCFLARQGKPYEQYF. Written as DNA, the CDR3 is TGCGCCAGCTGCTTCCTTGCTCGACAGGGTAAACCCTACGAGCAGTACTTC.

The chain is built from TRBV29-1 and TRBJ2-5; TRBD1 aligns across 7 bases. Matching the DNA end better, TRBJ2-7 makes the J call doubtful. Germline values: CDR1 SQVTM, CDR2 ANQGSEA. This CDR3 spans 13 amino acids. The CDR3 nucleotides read TGCAGCGTAGAACTGGGGACAGCCTACGAGCAGTACTTC. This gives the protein CSVELGTAYEQYF.

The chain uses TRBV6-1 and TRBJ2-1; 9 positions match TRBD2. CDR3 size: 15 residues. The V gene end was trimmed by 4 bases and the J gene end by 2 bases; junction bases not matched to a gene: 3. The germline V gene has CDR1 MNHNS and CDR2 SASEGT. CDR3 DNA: TGTGCCAGCAGTGGAGTAGCGGGGGCCTACAATGAGCAGTTCTTC. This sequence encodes CASSGVAGAYNEQFF.